This T cell receptor (beta chain) came from a study of type 1 regulatory T cells. On the study more broadly: T-allo10 is a Tr1-enriched, alloantigen-specific CD4 T cell product made in vitro.

The germline V gene has CDR1 SQVTM and CDR2 ANQGSEA. V was clipped by 7 bases and J by 5 bases; unmatched bases: 9. CDR3 length: 14 amino acids. TCRdb re-derived calls from the reads in MiXCR, one entry per CDR3 protein. The sample lists approximately 100,000 distinct CDR3 sequences, 30% to 35% occurring once. This clonotype occurred a few times. Input material: CD4+ T cells, either the whole sample or a sorted fraction (not recorded which). The receptor was derived from a human donor in good health. This rearrangement joins TRBV29-1 to TRBJ2-3, with 10 bases lining up with TRBD2. CDR3 DNA: TGCAGCGCGGCCGAACTAGCGGGGAAAGATACGCAGTATTTT. Residues: CSAAELAGKDTQYF.